The 2 T cell receptor beta chains below were found in one sample sequenced in a study of blood T cells in healthy people across ages. Through a sample-barcoded 5' primer and a J-beta primer mix, a second PCR was run for roughly 6 to 11 cycles. MiXCR, applied by TCRdb to the 5' RACE reads, yields one record per CDR3 protein. The sample shows about 1.8 million distinct CDR3 sequences, around 50% of them seen only once. The sequenced material came from blood. These receptors originate from a woman aged 35 to 49 in good health.

The gene calls are TRBV7-9 and TRBJ2-5; TRBD1 matches at 7 bases. Germline V lookup: CDR1 SEHNR, CDR2 FQNEAQ (reference sequence). The CDR3 runs 18 residues. The ends lost 1 base at V and 4 bases at J; junction bases unmatched: 15. The CDR3 nucleotides are TGTGCCAGCAGCTTAGATCGGCAAAACGACAGGGCCCGAGAGACCCAGTACTTC. Amino acid sequence: CASSLDRQNDRARETQYF.

The V and J genes are TRBV11-1 and TRBJ2-3, with D unresolved. Trimming left V 8 bases short and J 1 base short, with 13 bases between. Germline V gives CDR1 SGHAT, CDR2 FQDESV (reference sequence). The CDR3 runs to 14 residues. CDR3 sequence reads: CASGVQPGTDTQYF. The CDR3 DNA reads TGTGCCAGCGGCGTTCAACCGGGCACAGATACGCAGTATTTT.